One T cell receptor beta chain is described in this entry. This specimen comes from a study of T cell changes during pregnancy in multiple sclerosis. There are 14 residues in the CDR3. Per germline, CDR1 LNHDA and CDR2 SQIVND (reference sequence). The V end lost 7 bases, the J end lost 7 bases, and 20 bases lay between the germline ends. TCRdb's copy holds only in-frame clones and misses some; the assay was immunoSEQ multiplex PCR. Altogether 45,000 to 55,000 clones are present, 80% to 95% being singletons, with the ten largest covering 0.99%. Here the sequenced sample was peripheral blood, taken after pregnancy. The chain links TRBV19 to TRBJ2-7, with D tentatively TRBD2 (6 bases). The TCR comes from a female donor with multiple sclerosis, enrolled in a pregnancy study. This CDR3 is CASNSVRGSGEQYF. The CDR3 DNA sequence: TGTGCCAGTAACAGTGTGCGGGGTTCGGGAGAGCAGTACTTC.